This T cell receptor beta chain comes out of a study of Tregs in tolerant kidney transplant recipients. Study results and limitations: Some patients' samples used different primers over time, so nucleotide sequences weren't comparable.

Germline V CDR1 and CDR2: SGHRS, YFSETQ. The CDR3 sequence is 16 residues long. Trimming left V 3 bases short and J 2 bases short, with 15 bases between. In regard to this clone: Its specificity is unknown.

Mixed chimerism was transient after nonmyeloablative marrow transplants from related graft donors. Unstimulated Tregs (CD4+CD25+CD127-) and CD4+CD25- non-Tregs were sorted from PBMCs. The repertoire was sequenced with immunoSEQ multiplex PCR; TCRdb's copy has only in-frame clones and lacks some. The data hold roughly 86,000 clones, with approximately 93% observed a single time. The chain has TRBV5-1 and TRBJ1-3; D remains ambiguous. This TCR derives from a human patient who received a combined kidney and bone marrow transplant. Some T cells may be provided by the graft donor. The specimen was CD4+ T cells from blood (PBMCs), collected 12 months after the transplant. In DNA, the CDR3 is TGCGCCAGCAGCTATCTATACCGGGATCCTGGAAACACCATATATTTT. This sequence encodes CASSYLYRDPGNTIYF.